These T cell receptor beta chains were read from a single sample in a study of molecular identifiers for immune sequencing clone quantification. Via MiXCR, TCRdb re-called the PCR reads, giving one row per CDR3 protein. The sample consists of around 460,000 distinct CDR3 sequences, 20% to 25% of them appearing once. Sequencing was done on a sample of naive CD8+ T cells from blood, with Jurkat cell RNA spiked in. These receptors originate from a human donor in good health. Some libraries in this study had Jurkat cell RNA spiked in. Both conserved end residues are part of each CDR3. The D gene is left open where the match is weak. Clone size is stated in some rows and not others, as once, few, many or a class when expanded.

TRBV29-1	-	-	13	TRBJ2-2	CSVALAGTGELFF	TGCAGCGTTGCGCTAGCCGGCACCGGGGAGCTGTTTTTT
TRBV5-1	few	-	13	TRBJ1-1	CASSLAPSPEAFF	TGCGCCAGCAGCTTGGCCCCCAGCCCTGAAGCTTTCTTT
TRBV7-9	-	-	16	TRBJ1-2	CASSLMLGRSDYGYTF	TGTGCCAGCAGCTTAATGTTGGGACGTTCCGACTATGGCTACACCTTC
TRBV6-5	few	-	15	TRBJ1-5	CASSYFQGSNQPQHF	TGTGCCAGCAGTTACTTCCAGGGTAGCAATCAGCCCCAGCATTTT
TRBV7-3	-	-	9	TRBJ2-5	CASIRTQYF	TGTGCCAGCATACGGACCCAGTACTTC
TRBV29-1	few	-	14	TRBJ2-3	CSVQGTPSTDTQYF	TGCAGCGTTCAGGGTACCCCTAGCACAGATACGCAGTATTTT
TRBV7-2	few	-	12	TRBJ2-3	CASSQNRAQLYF	TGTGCCAGCAGCCAAAACCGGGCCCAGCTTTATTTT
TRBV4-1	-	TRBD2	16	TRBJ2-1	CASSQDLGLERTGQFF	TGCGCCAGCAGCCAAGATTTGGGACTAGAAAGAACAGGGCAGTTCTTC
TRBV3-1	few	TRBD2	15	TRBJ2-5	CASSRTSGIQETQYF	TGTGCCAGCAGCCGGACTAGCGGCATTCAAGAGACCCAGTACTTC
TRBV4-3	few	-	18	TRBJ1-2	CASSPSWSEPRANYGYTF	TGCGCCAGCAGCCCCTCGTGGTCAGAACCAAGAGCTAACTATGGCTACACCTTC
TRBV3-1	-	TRBD2	14	TRBJ2-7	CASSLGLAASVQYF	TGTGCCAGCAGCCTTGGACTAGCTGCTAGCGTGCAGTACTTC
TRBV18	few	TRBD1	15	TRBJ2-3	CASSRLGQGTDTQYF	TGTGCCAGCTCACGGCTGGGACAGGGGACAGATACGCAGTATTTT
TRBV30	few	-	13	TRBJ2-7	CAWSVQNYDEQYF	TGTGCCTGGAGTGTACAAAACTACGACGAGCAGTACTTC
TRBV27	few	-	16	TRBJ1-1	CASSLSYRVRNTEAFF	TGTGCCAGCAGTTTATCGTACAGGGTCCGGAACACTGAAGCTTTCTTT
TRBV7-9	-	-	13	TRBJ1-2	CASSPQGTYGYTF	TGTGCCAGCAGCCCCCAAGGAACCTATGGCTACACCTTC
TRBV29-1	-	-	14	TRBJ2-7	CSVEDPREGYEQYF	TGCAGCGTAGAGGACCCGAGAGAGGGGTACGAGCAGTACTTC
TRBV5-1	many	TRBD2	15	TRBJ2-3	CASSFPGLDTDTQYF	TGCGCCAGCAGTTTTCCGGGACTAGATACAGATACGCAGTATTTT
TRBV6-5	-	-	13	TRBJ1-4	CASRSGEGEKLFF	TGTGCCAGCAGGTCGGGGGAAGGCGAAAAACTGTTTTTT
TRBV4-3	many	-	13	TRBJ2-5	CASSQVLAETQYF	TGCGCCAGCAGCCAAGTCCTCGCGGAGACCCAGTACTTC
TRBV3-1	few	TRBD1	16	TRBJ1-6	CASTLNYGTGESPLHF	TGTGCCAGCACCCTTAACTATGGGACAGGGGAATCACCCCTCCACTTT
TRBV4-1	many	TRBD2	16	TRBJ2-3	CASSPLGGLAAHTQYF	TGCGCCAGCAGCCCCCTTGGGGGACTAGCTGCGCATACGCAGTATTTT
TRBV2	few	-	15	TRBJ1-2	CASSEAMSNNYGYTF	TGTGCCAGCAGTGAAGCGATGTCGAACAACTATGGCTACACCTTC
TRBV3-1	-	TRBD1	15	TRBJ2-5	CASSLVTGDQETQYF	TGTGCCAGCAGCCTTGTAACAGGGGACCAAGAGACCCAGTACTTC
TRBV7-6	few	TRBD2	14	TRBJ2-5	CASSLSGRGETQYF	TGTGCCAGCAGCCTTAGCGGGAGGGGAGAGACCCAGTACTTC
TRBV5-5	few	-	14	TRBJ1-1	CASSLVQGWTEAFF	TGTGCCAGCAGCTTGGTTCAGGGATGGACTGAAGCTTTCTTT
TRBV16	-	TRBD1	15	TRBJ2-7	CASSPNRDRTREQYF	TGTGCCAGCAGCCCCAACCGGGACAGGACAAGGGAGCAGTACTTC
TRBV6-5	many	TRBD1	15	TRBJ2-1	CASSYPGRGQIEQFF	TGTGCCAGCAGTTATCCGGGAAGGGGGCAGATTGAGCAGTTCTTC